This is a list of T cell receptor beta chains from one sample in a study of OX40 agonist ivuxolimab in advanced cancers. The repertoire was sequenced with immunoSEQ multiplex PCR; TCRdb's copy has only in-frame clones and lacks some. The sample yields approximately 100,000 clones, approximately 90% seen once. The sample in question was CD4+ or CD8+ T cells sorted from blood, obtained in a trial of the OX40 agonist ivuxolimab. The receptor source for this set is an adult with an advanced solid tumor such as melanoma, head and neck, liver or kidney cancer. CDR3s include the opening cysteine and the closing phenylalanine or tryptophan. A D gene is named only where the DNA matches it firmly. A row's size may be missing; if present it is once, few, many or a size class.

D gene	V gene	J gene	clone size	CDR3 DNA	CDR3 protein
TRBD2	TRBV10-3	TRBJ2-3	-	TGTGCCATCAGTGGACTAGCGGGAGCTAGCACAGATACGCAGTATTTT	CAISGLAGASTDTQYF
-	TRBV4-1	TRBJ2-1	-	TGCGCCAGCAGCCAAGATACGCGGTATGGCCACAATGAGCAGTTCTTC	CASSQDTRYGHNEQFF
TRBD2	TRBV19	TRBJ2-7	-	TGTGCCAGTAGTCCCGGACTAGCGGGAGAGAGGGAGCAGTACTTC	CASSPGLAGEREQYF
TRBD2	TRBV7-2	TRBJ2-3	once	TGTGCCAGCAGCTTACGCAGTGGGAGGGCCACAGATACGCAGTATTTT	CASSLRSGRATDTQYF
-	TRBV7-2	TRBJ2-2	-	TGTGCCAGCAGCTTAGACGTTGCCCCGACCGGGGAGCTGTTTTTT	CASSLDVAPTGELFF
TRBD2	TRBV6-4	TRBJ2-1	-	TGTGCCAGCTCCGTAGCGGGGGAGAGCTCCTACAATGAGCAGTTCTTC	CASSVAGESSYNEQFF
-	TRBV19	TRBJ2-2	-	TGTGCCAGTAGTCTTCTGACCACGGACACCGGGGAGCTGTTTTTT	CASSLLTTDTGELFF
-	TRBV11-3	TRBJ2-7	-	TGTGCCAGCAGTGTACAACAGGGTCTATCGGACGAGCAGTACTTC	CASSVQQGLSDEQYF
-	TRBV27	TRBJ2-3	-	TGTGCCAGCAGTCGGCCTGGCACAGATACGCAGTATTTT	CASSRPGTDTQYF
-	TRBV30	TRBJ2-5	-	TGTGCCTGGAGTGGTAGGGGTGGTGAGACCCAGTACTTC	CAWSGRGGETQYF
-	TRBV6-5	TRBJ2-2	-	TGTGCCAGCAGCCTCCTAGTACGGACCGGGGAGCTGTTTTTT	CASSLLVRTGELFF
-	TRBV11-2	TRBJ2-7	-	TGTGCCAGCAGCTTAGGCTCGCTCTACGAGCAGTACTTC	CASSLGSLYEQYF
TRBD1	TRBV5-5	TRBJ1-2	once	TGTGCCAGCAGCTCCGGGACAGGGGACGGCTACACCTTC	CASSSGTGDGYTF
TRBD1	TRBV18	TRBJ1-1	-	TGTGCCAGCTCACCTTGGGGCCCTAAGACAGGGGGGAACACTGAAGCTTTCTTT	CASSPWGPKTGGNTEAFF
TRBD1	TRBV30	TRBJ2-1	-	TGTGCCTGGAGCCCGGGACAGGGAAATGAGCAGTTCTTC	CAWSPGQGNEQFF
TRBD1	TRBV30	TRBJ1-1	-	TGTGCCTGGAGTGTAGGACAGGGCATTGCGGCTTTCTTT	CAWSVGQGIAAFF
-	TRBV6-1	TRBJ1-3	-	TGTGCCGCTATAGGGGGAAACACCATATATTTT	CAAIGGNTIYF
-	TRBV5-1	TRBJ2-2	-	TGCGCCAGCAGCTTCCGACAGAACACCGGGGAGCTGTTTTTT	CASSFRQNTGELFF
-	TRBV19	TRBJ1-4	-	TGTGCCAGTAGCTCTCGGGGGCGCGAAAAACTGTTTTTT	CASSSRGREKLFF
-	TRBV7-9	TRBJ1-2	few	TGTGCCAGCAGCTTATCGGGCCCGAAGAACTATGGCTACACCTTC	CASSLSGPKNYGYTF